The 26 T cell receptor beta chains listed next were all sequenced from one sample in a study of Ad26.COV2.S vaccination and SARS-CoV-2 variants. Documented treatment: 19 received Ad26.COV2.S at low or high dose, single or two shots; several received placebo; per-sample allocation not given. Collection of samples fell on day 63 after the first vaccine or placebo injection. Profiling relied on immunoSEQ multiplex PCR, and the TCRdb table lists in-frame clones only, not all of them. The repertoire holds about 460,000 clones, with about 89% as singletons. The sample consisted of peripheral blood, taken in a trial of Ad26.COV2.S vaccine versus placebo. Receptors originate from a person between 18 and 65 years old who received the Ad26.COV2.S COVID-19 vaccine or a placebo.

The V call is TRBV7-8, the J call TRBJ2-1; TRBD2 agrees at 11 bases. Germline CDR1 and CDR2: SGHVS and FQNEAQ. This CDR3 region has 20 residues. The V gene end was trimmed by 1 base and the J gene end by 0 bases; junction bases not matched to a gene: 11. CDR3 loop: CASSLGRASGRRSSYNEQFF. The CDR3, as DNA: TGTGCCAGCAGCTTAGGGAGGGCTAGCGGGAGGCGAAGCTCCTACAATGAGCAGTTCTTC.

This chain connects TRBV7-3 to TRBJ1-2; 7 bases are a match to TRBD1. This CDR3 has 13 residues. The germline gives CDR1 SGHTA, CDR2 FQGTGA. With V trimmed by 2 bases and J by 5 bases, 2 bases remained unmatched. The DNA of the CDR3 is TGTGCCAGCAGCTTACAGGGGGGTTATGGCTACACCTTC. Its protein is CASSLQGGYGYTF.

The chain combines TRBV2 with TRBJ1-3; D uncertain. The V and J ends lost 4 bases and 1 base respectively, with 11 bases between them. Germline V lookup: CDR1 SNHLY, CDR2 FYNNEI. This CDR3 contains 15 residues. This CDR3 reads CASSALLKSGNTIYF. CDR3 sequence (DNA): TGTGCCAGCAGTGCTTTGTTGAAATCTGGAAACACCATATATTTT.

This chain joins TRBV7-9 and TRBJ1-1; D unresolved. The V end was cut by 5 bases, the J end by 7 bases, with 11 bases between. Germline assignment: CDR1 SEHNR and CDR2 FQNEAQ (reference sequence). The CDR3 length is 12 residues. This CDR3 is CASSRNEGEAFF. The CDR3 nucleotides read TGTGCCAGCAGCAGAAACGAGGGTGAAGCTTTCTTT.

V is TRBV9 and J is TRBJ1-2; D is possibly TRBD1 (6 bases). Trimming took 2 bases from V and 4 from J, leaving 15 bases between them. Germline V gene sequence: CDR1 SGDLS, CDR2 YYNGEE. This CDR3 is built from 15 residues. This CDR3 is CASSVGDKTPYGYTF. The DNA for the CDR3 is TGTGCCAGCAGCGTTGGGGACAAGACTCCCTATGGCTACACCTTC.

The J gene is TRBJ2-3, the V gene TRBV3-1 (or the pseudogene TRBV3-2), with 8 positions matching TRBD2. Trimming removed 3 bases from V and 10 bases from J; junction bases left unmatched: 0. The CDR3 length is 11 residues. The germline V gene encodes CDR1 LGHDT and CDR2 YNNKEL (reference sequence). The CDR3 here is CASSHGGAQYF. The DNA for the CDR3 is TGTGCCAGCAGCCACGGGGGGGCGCAGTATTTT.

This sequence joins TRBV13 and TRBJ2-3, with D perhaps assigned TRBD1 or TRBD2 (6 bases each). V gave up 1 base and J gave up 4 bases, with 12 bases separating them. CDR1 and CDR2 (germline): PRHDT, FYEKMQ (reference sequence). CDR3 size: 15 residues. In nucleotides, the CDR3 is TGTGCCAGCAGCTTAGCGGGTGGGGGGCCAGATACGCAGTATTTT. It specifies CASSLAGGGPDTQYF.

V gene TRBV5-1 combines with J gene TRBJ1-2, with D possibly TRBD1 on 5 matching bases. The CDR3 has 14 amino acids. CDR1 and CDR2 (germline): SGHRS, YFSETQ. V was trimmed by 4 bases and J by 2 bases, leaving 12 bases between them. The CDR3 reads CASSPGTDNYGYTF. In DNA form, the CDR3 reads TGCGCCAGCAGCCCCGGGACGGACAACTATGGCTACACCTTC.

This chain joins TRBV6-6 and TRBJ1-5, with 8 positions matching TRBD1. Germline V gene data show CDR1 as MNHNY and CDR2 as SVGAGI (reference sequence). With V trimmed by 6 bases and J by 11 bases, 12 bases remained unmatched. The CDR3 contains 14 residues. The CDR3 is CASSRTGTQPAQHF. DNA of the CDR3: TGTGCCAGCAGCCGGACAGGGACCCAACCGGCCCAGCATTTT.

V gene TRBV7-8 combines with J gene TRBJ2-7, with D maybe TRBD1 (6 bases). CDR3 size: 19 residues. The germline V gene has CDR1 SGHVS and CDR2 FQNEAQ. V lost 5 bases and J lost 0, with 26 bases in between. The CDR3 protein is CASSLSVNTGTRFSYEQYF. CDR3 in DNA: TGTGCCAGCAGCCTCAGTGTGAATACCGGGACAAGGTTCTCCTACGAGCAGTACTTC.

The count of this clone is one. The rearrangement links TRBV3-1 (or the pseudogene TRBV3-2) to TRBJ2-3, with 11 bases aligning to TRBD2. CDR1 and CDR2 (germline): LGHDT, YNNKEL (reference sequence). J lost 3 bases, V lost 3 bases, and 5 bases had no gene match. This CDR3 comprises 16 residues. The CDR3 DNA reads TGTGCCAGCAGCCAGTCTAGCGGGGGGCCTACAGATACGCAGTATTTT. Encoded protein: CASSQSSGGPTDTQYF.

This clone was picked up a small number of times. The chain employs TRBV27 and TRBJ2-1; D is possibly TRBD2 (5 bases). Deletions cut 5 bases from V and 0 bases from J, with 14 bases between. This CDR3 is 16 amino acids long. The germline V gene encodes CDR1 MNHEY and CDR2 SMNVEV (reference sequence). CDR3 sequence (DNA): TGTGCCAGCAGTCCCCTTCAGCGGACCTCCTACAATGAGCAGTTCTTC. This sequence encodes CASSPLQRTSYNEQFF.

The chain combines TRBV18 with TRBJ1-2, with TRBD1 matching 7 bases. The germline V gene has CDR1 KGHSH and CDR2 LQKENI. V shed 2 bases, J shed 4 bases, and the junction held 7 bases outside the gene matches. This CDR3 is built from 15 residues. The CDR3 nucleotides read TGTGCCAGCTCACCATCGGCAGGGGGACTCTATGGCTACACCTTC. Protein product: CASSPSAGGLYGYTF.

The chain joins TRBV5-1 to TRBJ2-7; D unresolved. Deletions cut 0 bases from V and 3 bases from J, with 16 bases between. Germline CDR1 reads SGHRS; CDR2 reads YFSETQ. This CDR3 has 16 residues. The CDR3 reads CASSLVGSHSYYEQYF. DNA of the CDR3: TGCGCCAGCAGCTTGGTCGGCAGCCATTCGTACTACGAGCAGTACTTC.

The V call is TRBV28, the J call TRBJ1-4, with 9 bases that match TRBD1. Losses at the gene ends were 6 bases for V and 8 bases for J; bases not matched to a gene: 10. The CDR3 length is 15 residues. CDR1 and CDR2 (germline): MDHEN, SYDVKM. CDR3 loop: CASSPGTGMVEKLFF. CDR3 sequence (DNA): TGTGCCAGCAGCCCAGGGACAGGGATGGTAGAAAAACTGTTTTTT.

The V call is TRBV7-2, the J call TRBJ1-5; 12 positions match TRBD1. The V gene's germline CDR1 is SGHTA and CDR2 FQGNSA. This CDR3 comprises 18 residues. V gave up 4 bases and J gave up 3 bases; unmatched junction bases: 10. The CDR3: CASSSNSGTGGSNQPQHF. The CDR3, as DNA: TGTGCCAGCAGCTCGAATTCCGGGACAGGGGGCTCCAATCAGCCCCAGCATTTT.

V is TRBV5-1 and J is TRBJ2-7, with 8 bases matching TRBD1. Looked up from germline, CDR1 is SGHRS and CDR2 is YFSETQ. Losses at the gene ends were 5 bases for V and 5 bases for J; bases not matched to a gene: 18. The CDR3 loop spans 17 amino acids. The CDR3 here is CASSFARGRIGNDEQYF. The CDR3 nucleotides read TGCGCCAGCAGTTTTGCCAGGGGGCGCATAGGGAACGACGAGCAGTACTTC.

Regarding this clone: In the same sample, other DNA sequences code for this CDR3. V is TRBV27 and J is TRBJ2-1; 15 nucleotides line up with TRBD2. Germline CDR1 MNHEY, CDR2 SMNVEV (reference sequence). The ends lost 4 bases at V and 0 bases at J; junction bases unmatched: 4. This CDR3 has 18 amino acids. DNA of the CDR3: TGTGCCAGCAGTTCGGGACTAGCGGGGGGCAGCTCCTACAATGAGCAGTTCTTC. Its translation: CASSSGLAGGSSYNEQFF.

The chain couples TRBV19 to TRBJ2-3; 8 nucleotides match TRBD1. This CDR3 is built from 13 residues. The V gene's germline CDR1 is LNHDA and CDR2 SQIVND (reference sequence). The trim removed 6 bases at V and 1 base at J, leaving 0 bases unmatched. The CDR3 sequence: CASRGQGTDTQYF. DNA of the CDR3: TGTGCCAGTAGGGGACAGGGCACAGATACGCAGTATTTT.

This sequence joins TRBV27 and TRBJ1-6; TRBD1 might be the D (5 bases). Germline CDR1 MNHEY, CDR2 SMNVEV (reference sequence). V was pared by 0 bases and J by 10 bases, with 13 bases between. This CDR3 has 15 amino acids. The CDR3 is CASSLSKKGYSPLHF. The CDR3, as DNA: TGTGCCAGCAGTTTATCGAAGAAGGGGTACTCACCCCTCCACTTT.

V gene TRBV4-3 combines with J gene TRBJ1-6, with 8 bases that match TRBD1. This CDR3 has 15 amino acids. V dropped 3 bases and J dropped 5; count of bases not matched to a gene: 3. CDR1 and CDR2 from the germline V gene are LGHNA and YSLEER. The CDR3 loop is CASSQRTGNNSPLHF. The CDR3 DNA reads as TGCGCCAGCAGCCAGCGGACAGGGAATAATTCACCCCTCCACTTT.

This clone was detected only a few times. V and J are TRBV5-5 and TRBJ1-1; D is unresolved. This CDR3 region has 13 residues. CDR1 and CDR2 from the germline V gene are SGHKS and YYEKEE (reference sequence). The V end was cut by 1 base, the J end by 7 bases, with 11 bases between. The CDR3 region is CASSLMGRNEAFF. For the CDR3, the DNA is TGTGCCAGCAGCTTGATGGGGAGGAATGAAGCTTTCTTT.

The V call is TRBV6-6, the J call TRBJ2-7; possible D gene TRBD1, 6 bases. The CDR3 covers 20 residues. Deletions cut 6 bases from V and 0 bases from J, with 30 bases between. Germline V gives CDR1 MNHNY, CDR2 SVGAGI (reference sequence). CDR3 loop: CASSPSGWGHNLVFSYEQYF. The CDR3 nucleotides are TGTGCCAGCAGCCCCTCAGGGTGGGGACATAACCTCGTTTTCTCCTACGAGCAGTACTTC.

The gene calls are TRBV7-2 and TRBJ1-5; possibly TRBD1 for D (5 bases). This CDR3 is 15 amino acids long. The germline V and J ends were trimmed by 1 base and 6 bases, with 13 bases remaining between them. Germline-derived CDR1 and CDR2 are SGHTA and FQGNSA. The CDR3: CASSLGAGRFQPQHF. Here the CDR3 DNA reads TGTGCCAGCAGCTTAGGCGCAGGGCGATTTCAGCCCCAGCATTTT.

The chain couples TRBV7-2 to TRBJ2-2; TRBD1 is a possible D gene (5 bases). V lost 2 bases and J 7 bases, leaving 11 bases between the germline ends. This CDR3 comprises 14 residues. Germline values: CDR1 SGHTA, CDR2 FQGNSA. The CDR3 DNA reads as TGTGCCAGCAGCTTAAACCAGGGTGTCGGGGAGCTGTTTTTT. Translation: CASSLNQGVGELFF. The full variable domain, completed using reference TRBV7-2 and TRBJ2-2, is GAGVSQSPSNKVTEKGKDVELRCDPISGHTALYWYRQSLGQGLEFLIYFQGNSAPDKSGLPSDRFSAERTGGSVSTLTIQRTQQEDSAVYLCASSLNQGVGELFFGEGSRLTVL.

This clone has only one observation. The chain couples TRBV6-5 to TRBJ2-3; D ambiguous. V lost 3 bases, J lost 4 bases, and 14 bases lay in between. Per the germline V gene, CDR1 is MNHEY and CDR2 is SVGAGI. The CDR3 sequence is 15 residues long. CDR3 DNA: TGTGCCAGCAGTTATGGGCACAACCGGCCAGATACGCAGTATTTT. Protein: CASSYGHNRPDTQYF.